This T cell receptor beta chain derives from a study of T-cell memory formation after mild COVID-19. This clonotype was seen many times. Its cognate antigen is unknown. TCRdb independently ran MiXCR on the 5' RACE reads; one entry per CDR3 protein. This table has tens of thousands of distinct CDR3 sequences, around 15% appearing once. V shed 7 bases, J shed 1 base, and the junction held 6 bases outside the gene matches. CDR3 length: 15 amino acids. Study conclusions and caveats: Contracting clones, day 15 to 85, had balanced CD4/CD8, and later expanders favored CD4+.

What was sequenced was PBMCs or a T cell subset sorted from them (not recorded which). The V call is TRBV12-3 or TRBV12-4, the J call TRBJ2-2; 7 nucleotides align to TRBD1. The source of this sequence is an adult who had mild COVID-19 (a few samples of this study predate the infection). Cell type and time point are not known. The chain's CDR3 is CASIPGQLNTGELFF. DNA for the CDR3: TGTGCCAGCATCCCGGGACAGCTGAACACCGGGGAGCTGTTTTTT.